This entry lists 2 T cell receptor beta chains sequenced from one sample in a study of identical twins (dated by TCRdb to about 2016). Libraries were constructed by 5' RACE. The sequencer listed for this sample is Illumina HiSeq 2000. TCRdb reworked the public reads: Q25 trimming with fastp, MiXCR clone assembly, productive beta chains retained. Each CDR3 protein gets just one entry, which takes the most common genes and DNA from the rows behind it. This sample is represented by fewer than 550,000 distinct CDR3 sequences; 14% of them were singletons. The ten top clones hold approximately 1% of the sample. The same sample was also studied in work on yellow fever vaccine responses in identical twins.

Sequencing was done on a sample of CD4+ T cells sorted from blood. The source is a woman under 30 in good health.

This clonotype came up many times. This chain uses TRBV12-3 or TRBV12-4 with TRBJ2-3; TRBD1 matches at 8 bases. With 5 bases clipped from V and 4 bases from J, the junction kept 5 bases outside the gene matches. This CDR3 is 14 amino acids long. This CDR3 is CASSNRGNADTQYF. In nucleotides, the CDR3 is TGTGCCAGCAGTAACAGGGGGAATGCAGATACGCAGTATTTT.

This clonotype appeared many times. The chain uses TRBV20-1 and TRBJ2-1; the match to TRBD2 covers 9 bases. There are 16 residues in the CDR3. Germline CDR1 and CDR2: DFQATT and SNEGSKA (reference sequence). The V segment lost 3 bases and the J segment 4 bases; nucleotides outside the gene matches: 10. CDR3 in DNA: TGCAGTGCTAGTAATGGCGTGCTAGCGGGGTACAATGAGCAGTTCTTC. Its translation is CSASNGVLAGYNEQFF.